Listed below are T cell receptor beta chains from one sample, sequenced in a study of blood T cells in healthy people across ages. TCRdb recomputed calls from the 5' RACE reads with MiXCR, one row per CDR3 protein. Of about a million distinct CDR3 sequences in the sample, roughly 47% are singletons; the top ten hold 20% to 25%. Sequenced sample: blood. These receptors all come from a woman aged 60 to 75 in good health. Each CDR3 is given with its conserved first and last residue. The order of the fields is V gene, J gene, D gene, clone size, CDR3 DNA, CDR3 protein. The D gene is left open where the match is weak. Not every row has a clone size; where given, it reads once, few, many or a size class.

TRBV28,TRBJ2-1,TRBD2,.,TGTGCCAGCAGTACGAGGCTAGCGGGAGAGGGCTACAATGAGCAGTTCTTC,CASSTRLAGEGYNEQFF
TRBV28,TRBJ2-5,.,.,TGTGCCAGCACCGAAGGGGGGGACAGACGAGAGACCCAGTACTTC,CASTEGGDRRETQYF
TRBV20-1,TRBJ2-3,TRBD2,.,TGCAGTGCTAGCTTAGCGGGGGTCTCATTTACAGATACGCAGTATTTT,CSASLAGVSFTDTQYF
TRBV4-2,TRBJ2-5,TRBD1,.,TGTGCCAGCAGCCCAAAGGGACAGCAAGAGACCCAGTACTTC,CASSPKGQQETQYF
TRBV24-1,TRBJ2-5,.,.,TGTGCCAGTCAGGGACGGCAAGAGACCCAGTACTTC,CASQGRQETQYF
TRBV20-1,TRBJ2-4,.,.,TGCAGTGCTAGAAGTGCGGGACAGATTAACATTCAGTACTTC,CSARSAGQINIQYF
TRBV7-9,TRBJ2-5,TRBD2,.,TGTGCCAGCAGCCCGAGGGGACTAGCGGTAGCGGAGACCCAGTACTTC,CASSPRGLAVAETQYF
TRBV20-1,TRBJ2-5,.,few,TGCAGTGCTAGAGTAGGACTACCCAAGGAGACCCAGTACTTC,CSARVGLPKETQYF
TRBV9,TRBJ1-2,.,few,TGTGCCAGCAGCGTAGGTCGGGGCAGAGATATGGGCTATGGCTACACCTTC,CASSVGRGRDMGYGYTF
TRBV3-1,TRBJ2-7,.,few,TGTGCCAGCAGCCGATATCAGGGAAAATCCTACGAGCAGTACTTC,CASSRYQGKSYEQYF
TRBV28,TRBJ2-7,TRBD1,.,TGTGCCAGCAACCCATGGACAGGGAGCTCCTACGAGCAGTACTTC,CASNPWTGSSYEQYF
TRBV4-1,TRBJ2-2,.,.,TGCGCCAGCAGCCTCACGCCTGGGCCCGGGGAGCTGTTTTTT,CASSLTPGPGELFF
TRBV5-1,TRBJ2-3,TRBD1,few,TGCGCCAGCAGCTTACAGGGGGCTTTGACAGATACGCAGTATTTT,CASSLQGALTDTQYF
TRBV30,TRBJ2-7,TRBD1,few,TGTGCCTGGGTACAGGGGGGCTCCTACGAGCAGTACTTC,CAWVQGGSYEQYF
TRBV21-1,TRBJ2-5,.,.,TGTGCCAGCAGCAATCCCCCTGAGGACAGGGGGGATCAAGAGACCCAGTACTTC,CASSNPPEDRGDQETQYF
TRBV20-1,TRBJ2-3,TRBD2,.,TGCAGTGGGGTGAAGCGGGAGAGGGCAGATACGCAGTATTTT,CSGVKRERADTQYF
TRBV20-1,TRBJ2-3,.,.,TGCAGCCTAGGGAGTGAACGCACAGATACGCAGTATTTT,CSLGSERTDTQYF
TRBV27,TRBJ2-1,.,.,TGTGCCAGCAGTCCACTCGCCCAAGCGATCCGTCACAATGAGCAGTTCTTC,CASSPLAQAIRHNEQFF
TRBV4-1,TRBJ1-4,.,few,TGCGCCAGCAGCCAAGTTTCGATTCCCGCAACTAATGAAAAACTGTTTTTT,CASSQVSIPATNEKLFF
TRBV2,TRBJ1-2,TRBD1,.,TGTGCCAGCAGTACAAACAGGGGCCGCTATGGCTACACCTTC,CASSTNRGRYGYTF
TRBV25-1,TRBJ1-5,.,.,TGTGCCAGCAGTGAAGCCGGAGGTGGCAATCAGCCCCAGCATTTT,CASSEAGGGNQPQHF
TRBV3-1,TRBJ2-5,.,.,TGTGCCAGCAGCCAGCAGACTAAGACGTACTTC,CASSQQTKTYF
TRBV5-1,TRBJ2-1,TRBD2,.,TGCGCCAGCAGCGGTCCAGATATAGCGGGACCTTACAATGAGCAGTTCTTC,CASSGPDIAGPYNEQFF
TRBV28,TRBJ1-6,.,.,TGTGCCAGCAGTCCGGGGATATTTGGGTCACCCCTCCACTTT,CASSPGIFGSPLHF
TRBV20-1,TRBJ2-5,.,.,TGCAGTGCATACGACAACAATGAGCAGTACTTC,CSAYDNNEQYF
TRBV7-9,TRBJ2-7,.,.,TGTGCCAGCAGCTTAGTAGGGACCTTCTACGAGCAGTACTTC,CASSLVGTFYEQYF
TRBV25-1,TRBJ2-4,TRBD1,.,TGTGCCAGCAGTGGATCTCCGGGACAGGGGCACATTCAGTACTTC,CASSGSPGQGHIQYF
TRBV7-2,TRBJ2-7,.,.,TGTGCCAGCAGCCCCAAACCACAGACCTACGAGCAGTACTTC,CASSPKPQTYEQYF
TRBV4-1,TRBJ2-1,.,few,TGCGCCAGCAGCCAGTGGAGTGGGCTAGTAGGTTCTTATGAGCAGTTCTTC,CASSQWSGLVGSYEQFF
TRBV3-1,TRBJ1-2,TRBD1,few,TGTGCCAGCAGCCAACACACAGGGGGCCCCTATGGCTACACCTTC,CASSQHTGGPYGYTF
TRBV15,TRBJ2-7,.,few,TGTGCCACCAGCAGTAACTCCGGACCCTACGAGCAGTACTTC,CATSSNSGPYEQYF
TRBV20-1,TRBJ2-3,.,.,TGCAGTGCTAGGTGGAGGACGAGCGATACGCAGTATTTT,CSARWRTSDTQYF
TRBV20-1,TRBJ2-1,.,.,TGCAGTGGTGCTGACCGGGGACTGACCGGGGGATCGCAGGAGCAGTTCTTC,CSGADRGLTGGSQEQFF
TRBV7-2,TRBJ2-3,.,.,TGTGCCAGCAGCTTCTATTGGGCAGGGGGGAGGGCAGATACGCAGTATTTT,CASSFYWAGGRADTQYF
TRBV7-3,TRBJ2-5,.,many,TGTGCCAGCAGCTTGGGGACGTCTTTCAAAGGGGAGACCCAGTACTTC,CASSLGTSFKGETQYF
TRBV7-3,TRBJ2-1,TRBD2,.,TGTGCCAGCAGCTTACTCGGTAGCGGGCAGAGCTCCTACAATGAGCAGTTCTTC,CASSLLGSGQSSYNEQFF
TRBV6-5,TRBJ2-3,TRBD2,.,TGTGCCAGCGGATCCGGACTAGCGGGGCTGACAGATACGCAGTATTTT,CASGSGLAGLTDTQYF
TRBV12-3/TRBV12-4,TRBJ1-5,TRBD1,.,TGTGCCAGCAGTGTGACAGGGACGGAACAGCCCCAGCATTTT,CASSVTGTEQPQHF
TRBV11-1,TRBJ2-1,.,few,TGTGCCAGCAGCGCGATGCCCGGACAAGTCCGTTCCAATGAGCAGTTCTTC,CASSAMPGQVRSNEQFF
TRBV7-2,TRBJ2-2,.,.,TGTGCCAGCAGCAAGACCCTGGCCACCGGGGAGCTGTTTTTT,CASSKTLATGELFF
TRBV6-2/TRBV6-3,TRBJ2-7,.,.,TGTGCCAGCAGCCGAAACCAGCGGGTCTACGAGCAGTACTTC,CASSRNQRVYEQYF
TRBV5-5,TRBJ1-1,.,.,TGTGCCAGCAGCTTAGACGTATTGGACACTGAAGCTTTCTTT,CASSLDVLDTEAFF
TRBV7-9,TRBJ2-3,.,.,TGTGCCAGCAGCTTCCCCCTATCAGATACGCAGTATTTT,CASSFPLSDTQYF
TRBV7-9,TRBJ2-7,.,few,TGTGCCAGCAGCTTAGGTGGGACACCGGACGAGCAGTACTTC,CASSLGGTPDEQYF
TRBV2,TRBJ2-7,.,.,TGTGCCAGCAGTGTAGACAGAACCAACTCCTACGAGCAGTACTTC,CASSVDRTNSYEQYF
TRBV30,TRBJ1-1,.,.,TGTGCCTGGAGTCTCGGGGCCGGGAACACTGAAGCTTTCTTT,CAWSLGAGNTEAFF
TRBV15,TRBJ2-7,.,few,TGTGCCACCAGCAGAGTCTATGACTTCTCCTACGAGCAGTACTTC,CATSRVYDFSYEQYF
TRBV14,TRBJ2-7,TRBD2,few,TGTGCCAGCAGCCGACCGGGACTAAACTACTACGAGCAGTACTTC,CASSRPGLNYYEQYF
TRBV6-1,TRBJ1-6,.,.,TGTGCCAGCTCCCGGACACTTGATTCACCCCTCCACTTT,CASSRTLDSPLHF
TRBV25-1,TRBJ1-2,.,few,TGTGCCAGCAACTCTGAAGACTATGGCTACACCTTC,CASNSEDYGYTF